The 8 T cell receptor beta chains reported below all come from one sample, sequenced in a study of OX40 agonist ivuxolimab in advanced cancers. Profiled with immunoSEQ multiplex PCR; TCRdb holds only in-frame clones, not every one. This sample has tens of thousands of clones, with 65% to 90% found just once. Sequencing used CD4+ or CD8+ T cells sorted from blood, obtained in a trial of the OX40 agonist ivuxolimab. All receptors derive from an adult with an advanced solid tumor such as melanoma, head and neck, liver or kidney cancer.

CDR3 sequence (DNA): TGTGCCTGGAGTCCTCCCGGGACAGGTGTAGAGCAGTTCTTC. Amino acid sequence: CAWSPPGTGVEQFF. The gene calls are TRBV30 and TRBJ2-1; 8 nucleotides match TRBD1. Trimming took 2 bases from V and 10 from J; bases not matched to a gene: 10. Looked up from germline, CDR1 is GTSNPN and CDR2 is SVGIG (reference sequence). The CDR3 spans 14 residues.

The chain combines TRBV6-6 with TRBJ2-4; 10 bases are a match to TRBD2. Germline lookup yields CDR1 MNHNY and CDR2 SVGAGI (reference sequence). After removal of 5 bases from V and 4 bases from J, the junction contained 2 bases not matched to a gene. This CDR3 comprises 14 residues. In DNA, the CDR3 is TGTGCCAGCAGTCAAGCGGGGGGGAAAAACATTCAGTACTTC. Protein product: CASSQAGGKNIQYF.

The rearrangement joins TRBV7-2 to TRBJ2-1, with TRBD2 identical over 11 bases. Germline V CDR1 and CDR2: SGHTA, FQGNSA. Germline trimming cut 1 base from V and 4 bases from J; bases unmatched to any gene: 9. The CDR3 length is 18 residues. CDR3 nucleotide sequence: TGTGCCAGCAGCTTAGGACTAGCGGGATTTACCGGTTACAATGAGCAGTTCTTC. As protein: CASSLGLAGFTGYNEQFF.

This clone was recorded a few times. The V call is TRBV19, the J call TRBJ2-7; 8 nucleotides align to TRBD1. The V segment lost 6 bases and the J segment 2 bases; nucleotides outside the gene matches: 3. Germline CDR1 is LNHDA and CDR2 is SQIVND (reference sequence). This CDR3 has 13 amino acids. CDR3 region: CASRDRDTYEQYF. CDR3 coding DNA: TGTGCCAGTAGGGACAGGGATACCTACGAGCAGTACTTC.

The chain links TRBV6-6 to TRBJ2-7, with D perhaps assigned TRBD1 or TRBD2 (5 bases each). This CDR3 is 14 amino acids long. Trimming took off 0 bases at V and 7 bases at J, with 13 bases between the two ends. Germline CDR1 reads MNHNY; CDR2 reads SVGAGI (reference sequence). The CDR3 region has the DNA TGTGCCAGCAGTTACTCTCGGGGCGAAGGGGAGCAGTACTTC. Its protein is CASSYSRGEGEQYF.

The CDR3 region has the DNA TGTGCCAGCACCCCCTCGTCAGGAGGCAAAAACATTCAGTACTTC. This sequence encodes CASTPSSGGKNIQYF. The gene calls are TRBV28 and TRBJ2-4, with a tentative D call TRBD2 (5 bases). CDR3 length: 15 residues. V was pared by 7 bases and J by 3 bases, with 16 bases between. Germline CDR1 and CDR2: MDHEN and SYDVKM.

This clone was observed a few times. The chain couples TRBV9 to TRBJ1-1, with D possibly TRBD1 on 5 matching bases. The CDR3 loop spans 15 amino acids. V lost 1 base and J 0 bases, leaving 10 bases between the germline ends. Germline CDR1 and CDR2: SGDLS and YYNGEE. The CDR3 loop reads CASSVSGGLNTEAFF. CDR3 DNA: TGTGCCAGCAGCGTATCTGGGGGGTTGAACACTGAAGCTTTCTTT. Variable domain in full (rest from reference TRBV9 and TRBJ1-1): DSGVTQTPKHLITATGQRVTLRCSPRSGDLSVYWYQQSLDQGLQFLIQYYNGEERAKGNILERFSAQQFPDLHSELNLSSLELGDSALYFCASSVSGGLNTEAFFGQGTRLTVV.

The chain uses TRBV6-5 and TRBJ2-7, with 7 bases that match TRBD2. V dropped 10 bases and J dropped 2; count of bases not matched to a gene: 8. CDR1 is MNHEY and CDR2 is SVGAGI in the germline V gene. This CDR3 has 13 amino acids. The CDR3 region has the DNA TGTGCCACCTCGACAGCGGGGCCCTACGAGCAGTACTTC. It codes for CATSTAGPYEQYF.